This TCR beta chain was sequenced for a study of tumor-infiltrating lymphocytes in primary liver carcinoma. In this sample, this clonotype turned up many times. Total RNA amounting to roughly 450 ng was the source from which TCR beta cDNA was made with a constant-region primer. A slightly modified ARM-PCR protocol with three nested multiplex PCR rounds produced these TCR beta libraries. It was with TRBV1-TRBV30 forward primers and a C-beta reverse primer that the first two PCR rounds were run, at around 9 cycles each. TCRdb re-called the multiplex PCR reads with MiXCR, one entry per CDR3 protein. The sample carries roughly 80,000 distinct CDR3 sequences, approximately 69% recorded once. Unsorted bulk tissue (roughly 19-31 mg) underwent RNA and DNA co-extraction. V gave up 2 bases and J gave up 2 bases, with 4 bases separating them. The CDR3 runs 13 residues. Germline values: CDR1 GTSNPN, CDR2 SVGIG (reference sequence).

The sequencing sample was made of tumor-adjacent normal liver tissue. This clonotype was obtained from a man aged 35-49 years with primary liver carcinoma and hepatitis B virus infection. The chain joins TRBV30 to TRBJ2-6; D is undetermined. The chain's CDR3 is CAWSSTGANVLTF. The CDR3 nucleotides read TGTGCCTGGAGTTCCACTGGGGCCAACGTCCTGACTTTC.